Many counts were recorded for the clone carrying this T cell receptor (beta chain). Its antigen is not known. Arm-PCR of CDR3 regions with iRepertoire HTBI primers generated TCR beta libraries. One entry per CDR3 protein results from TCRdb running MiXCR on the multiplex PCR reads. The sample lists 560,000 or so distinct CDR3 sequences, about 16% occurring once. The data were obtained in a study of regulatory T cells in long-lasting Graves disease. Study results and limitations: TRBV28, TRBJ1-2 and TRBJ2-5 were segments that persistent disease favored.

Trimming stripped 5 bases from V and 8 bases from J, with 12 bases between. The CDR3 consists of 12 residues. Time point: newly diagnosed GD, antithyroid drugs for less than 3 months. Following extraction of RNA from PBMCs, that RNA was used to make the TCR library. These data were also reused for a study on T cells in Graves' hyperthyroidism and ophthalmopathy. That report notes: HTBI primers were the set used in a first-round RT-PCR of the TCR CDR3.

V gene TRBV12-3 or TRBV12-4 combines with J gene TRBJ1-1; D is unclear. The specimen comprised peripheral blood mononuclear cells (PBMCs), sampled at new diagnosis, from a patient treated with antithyroid drugs. This receptor was taken from a man between 18 and 29 years old with Graves disease. In nucleotides, the CDR3 is TGTGCCAGCAGTCCCACCGGGGAAGAAGCTTTCTTT. Translated: CASSPTGEEAFF.